Each of the 8 T cell receptor beta chains below was sequenced from the same sample in a study of read filtering for tumor transcriptome and immune sequencing. From 350 to 500 ng of RNA, a library with molecular barcoded alpha/delta and beta/gamma adaptors was made. TCRdb ran MiXCR on the reads and lists one entry per CDR3 protein. This table holds 100,000 to 150,000 distinct CDR3 sequences, about 13% found once. Sequencing was performed on a population of CD138-negative cells sorted from bone marrow. The receptors here all came from a donor older than 35 with multiple myeloma.

At least ten counts were recorded for this clonotype. The rearrangement uses TRBV7-9 and TRBJ2-2, with D perhaps matching TRBD1 (6 bases). The CDR3 totals 15 residues. With 8 bases removed from V and 2 bases from J, the gap between germline ends came to 15 bases. Germline CDR1 reads SEHNR; CDR2 reads FQNEAQ (reference sequence). The CDR3 is CASPPGTLNTGELFF. CDR3 nucleotides: TGTGCCAGCCCCCCTGGGACACTCAACACCGGGGAGCTGTTTTTT.

This clonotype occurred a few times. The chain has TRBV29-1 and TRBJ1-1; TRBD1 might be the D (6 bases). From germline, CDR1 is SQVTM and CDR2 ANQGSEA. The CDR3 totals 11 residues. V shed 4 bases and J shed 6 bases, with 9 bases lying between them. CDR3 sequence: CSVVGAAEAFF. In nucleotides, the CDR3 is TGCAGCGTTGTGGGGGCCGCTGAAGCTTTCTTT.

This clonotype was seen repeatedly, ten times or more. The gene calls are TRBV20-1 and TRBJ2-1; 10 bases are shared with TRBD2. Germline CDR1 and CDR2: DFQATT and SNEGSKA (reference sequence). Trimming removed 8 bases from V and 1 base from J; junction bases left unmatched: 11. CDR3 size: 16 residues. CDR3 loop: CSFSTAGGPSYNEQFF. The DNA of the CDR3 is TGCAGTTTCAGTACAGCGGGAGGGCCGTCCTACAATGAGCAGTTCTTC.

This clonotype has at least ten counts. The rearrangement joins TRBV20-1 to TRBJ2-1; 9 bases line up with TRBD2. This CDR3 comprises 14 residues. The germline V gene has CDR1 DFQATT and CDR2 SNEGSKA (reference sequence). V shed 3 bases, J shed 8 bases, and the junction held 8 bases outside the gene matches. The CDR3 spells CSASEGLALDEQFF. In DNA form, the CDR3 reads TGCAGTGCTAGTGAGGGACTAGCTCTCGATGAGCAGTTCTTC.

With respect to this clonotype: A clone one base away is much larger, so this may be a read error. The chain employs TRBV29-1 and TRBJ2-7, with no clear D. Per the germline V gene, CDR1 is SQVTM and CDR2 is ANQGSEA. The CDR3 covers 11 residues. The DNA for the CDR3 is TGCAGCGTTAGGTCGGAAGGCGAGCAGTGCTTC. Translating gives CSVRSEGEQCF.

This clonotype was detected ten times or more. The chain recombines TRBV15 with TRBJ2-1; a weak D match, TRBD2 (6 bases). V was trimmed by 2 bases and J by 0 bases, leaving 8 bases between them. CDR1 LNHNV and CDR2 YYDKDF come from the germline V gene (reference sequence). The CDR3 runs 15 residues. CDR3 in DNA: TGTGCCACCAGCAGATCTAGCGCCTCCTACAATGAGCAGTTCTTC. It codes for CATSRSSASYNEQFF.

This clonotype has ten or more counts. The CDR3 region is CASSVIGGLAGETQYF. CDR3 coding DNA: TGTGCCAGCAGCGTCATCGGTGGACTAGCGGGAGAGACCCAGTACTTC. The rearrangement joins TRBV5-6 to TRBJ2-5; 11 bases map to TRBD2. CDR1 SGHDT and CDR2 YYEEEE come from the germline V gene. This CDR3 is 16 amino acids long. V shed 4 bases, J shed 4 bases, and the junction held 9 bases outside the gene matches.

The table lists this clonotype with many counts. This rearrangement joins TRBV20-1 to TRBJ1-5, with D possibly being TRBD1 (6 bases). The CDR3 loop spans 15 amino acids. Germline V gene sequence: CDR1 DFQATT, CDR2 SNEGSKA (reference sequence). V shed 6 bases and J shed 1 base, with 16 bases lying between them. The CDR3 sequence is CSATPGHLSNQPQHF. Here the CDR3 DNA reads TGCAGTGCAACACCGGGACACCTAAGCAATCAGCCCCAGCATTTT.